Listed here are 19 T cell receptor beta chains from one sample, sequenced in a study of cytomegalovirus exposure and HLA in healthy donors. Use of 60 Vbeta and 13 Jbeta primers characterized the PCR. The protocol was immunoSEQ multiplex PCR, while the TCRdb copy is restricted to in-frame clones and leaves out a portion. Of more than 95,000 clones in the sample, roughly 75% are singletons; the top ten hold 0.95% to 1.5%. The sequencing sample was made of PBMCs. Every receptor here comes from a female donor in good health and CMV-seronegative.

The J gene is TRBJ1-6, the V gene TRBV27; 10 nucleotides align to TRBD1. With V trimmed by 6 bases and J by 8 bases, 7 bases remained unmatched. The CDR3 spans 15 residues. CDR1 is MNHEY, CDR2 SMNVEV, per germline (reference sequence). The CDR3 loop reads CASRSQTGGYSPLHF. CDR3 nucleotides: TGTGCCAGCAGATCACAGACAGGGGGCTATTCACCCCTCCACTTT.

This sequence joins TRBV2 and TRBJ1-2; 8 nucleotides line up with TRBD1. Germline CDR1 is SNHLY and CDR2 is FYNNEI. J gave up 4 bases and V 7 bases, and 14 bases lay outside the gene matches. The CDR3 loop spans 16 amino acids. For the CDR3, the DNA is TGTGCCAGCAAGAATGGCAGGGGGCTGGCAAGCTATGGCTACACCTTC. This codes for CASKNGRGLASYGYTF. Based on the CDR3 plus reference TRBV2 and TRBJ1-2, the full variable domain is EPEVTQTPSHQVTQMGQEVILRCVPISNHLYFYWYRQILGQKVEFLVSFYNNEISEKSEIFDDQFSVERPDGSNFTLKIRSTKLEDSAMYFCASKNGRGLASYGYTFGSGTRLTVV.

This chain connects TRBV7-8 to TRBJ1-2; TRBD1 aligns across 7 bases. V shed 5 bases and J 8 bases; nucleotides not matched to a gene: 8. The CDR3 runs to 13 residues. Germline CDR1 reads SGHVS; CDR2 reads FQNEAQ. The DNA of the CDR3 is TGTGCCAGCAGCACCCGGACAGGATGGGGCTACACCTTC. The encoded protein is CASSTRTGWGYTF.

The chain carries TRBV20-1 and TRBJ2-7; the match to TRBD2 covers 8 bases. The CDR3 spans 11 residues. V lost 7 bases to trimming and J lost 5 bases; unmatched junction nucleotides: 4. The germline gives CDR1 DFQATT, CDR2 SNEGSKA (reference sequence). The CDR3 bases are TGCAGTGGAGCGGGGGAGGACGAGCAGTACTTC. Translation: CSGAGEDEQYF.

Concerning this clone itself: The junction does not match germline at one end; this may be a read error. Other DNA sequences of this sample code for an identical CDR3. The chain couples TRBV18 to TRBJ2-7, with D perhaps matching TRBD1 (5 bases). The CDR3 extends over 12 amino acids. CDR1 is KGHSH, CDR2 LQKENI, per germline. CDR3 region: CASSPDSSEQYF. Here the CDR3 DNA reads TGCGCCAGCTCACCCGACAGCTCCGAGCAGTACTTC.

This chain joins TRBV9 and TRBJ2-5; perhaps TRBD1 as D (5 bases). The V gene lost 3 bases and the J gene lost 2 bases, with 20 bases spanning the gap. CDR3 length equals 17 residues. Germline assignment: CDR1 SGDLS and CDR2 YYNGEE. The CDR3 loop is CASSAGHKGVGQETQYF. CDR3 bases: TGTGCCAGCAGCGCAGGACACAAAGGTGTAGGGCAAGAGACCCAGTACTTC.

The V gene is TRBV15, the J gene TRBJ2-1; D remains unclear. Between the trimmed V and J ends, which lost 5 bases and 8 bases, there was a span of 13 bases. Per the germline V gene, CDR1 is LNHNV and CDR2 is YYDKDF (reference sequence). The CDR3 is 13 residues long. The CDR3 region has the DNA TGTGCCACCAGCGTCAGGCCCCGGCATGAGCAGTTCTTC. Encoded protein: CATSVRPRHEQFF. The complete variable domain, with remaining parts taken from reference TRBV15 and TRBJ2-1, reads DAMVIQNPRYQVTQFGKPVTLSCSQTLNHNVMYWYQQKSSQAPKLLFHYYDKDFNNEADTPDNFQSRRPNTSFCFLDIRSPGLGDTAMYLCATSVRPRHEQFFGPGTRLTVL.

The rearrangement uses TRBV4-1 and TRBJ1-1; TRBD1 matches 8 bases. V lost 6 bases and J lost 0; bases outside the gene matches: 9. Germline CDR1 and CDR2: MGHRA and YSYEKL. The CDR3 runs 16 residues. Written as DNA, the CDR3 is TGCGCCAGCAGGCGATCAGGGGGCGGAATGAACACTGAAGCTTTCTTT. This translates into CASRRSGGGMNTEAFF.

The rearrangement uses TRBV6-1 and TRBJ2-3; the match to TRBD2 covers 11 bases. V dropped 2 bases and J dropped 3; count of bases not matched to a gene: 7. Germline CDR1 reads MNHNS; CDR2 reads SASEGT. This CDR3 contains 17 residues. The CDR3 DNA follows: TGTGCCAGCAGTGAACTCAGGTTAGCGGGAGGGACAGATACGCAGTATTTT. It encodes CASSELRLAGGTDTQYF.

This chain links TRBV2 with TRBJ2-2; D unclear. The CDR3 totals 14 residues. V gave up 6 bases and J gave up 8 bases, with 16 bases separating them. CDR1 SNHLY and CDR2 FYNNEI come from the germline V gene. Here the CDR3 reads CASRETGGWGELFF. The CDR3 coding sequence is TGTGCCAGCAGGGAGACTGGTGGTTGGGGGGAGCTGTTTTTT.

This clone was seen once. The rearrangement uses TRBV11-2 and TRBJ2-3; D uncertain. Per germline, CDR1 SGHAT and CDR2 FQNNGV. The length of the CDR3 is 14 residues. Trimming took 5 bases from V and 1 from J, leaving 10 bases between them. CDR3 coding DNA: TGTGCCAGCAGCCGGGTCTACCGCACAGATACGCAGTATTTT. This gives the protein CASSRVYRTDTQYF.

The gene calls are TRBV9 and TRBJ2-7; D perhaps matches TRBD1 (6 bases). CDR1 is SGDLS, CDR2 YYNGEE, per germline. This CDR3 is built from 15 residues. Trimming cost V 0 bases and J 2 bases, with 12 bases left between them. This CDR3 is CASSVAAGVPYEQYF. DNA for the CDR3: TGTGCCAGCAGCGTAGCGGCAGGGGTACCCTACGAGCAGTACTTC.

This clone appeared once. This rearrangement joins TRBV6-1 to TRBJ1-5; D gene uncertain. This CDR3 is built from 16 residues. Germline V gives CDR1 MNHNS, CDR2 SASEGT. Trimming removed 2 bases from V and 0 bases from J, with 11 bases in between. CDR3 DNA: TGTGCCAGCAGTGAATTGCTCAGATATAGCAATCAGCCCCAGCATTTT. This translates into CASSELLRYSNQPQHF.

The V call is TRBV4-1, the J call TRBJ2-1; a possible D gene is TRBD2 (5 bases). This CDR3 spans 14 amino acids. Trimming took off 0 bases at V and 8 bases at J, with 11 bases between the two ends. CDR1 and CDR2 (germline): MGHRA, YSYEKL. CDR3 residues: CASSQDAGVYEQFF. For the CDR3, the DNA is TGCGCCAGCAGCCAAGACGCGGGTGTGTATGAGCAGTTCTTC.

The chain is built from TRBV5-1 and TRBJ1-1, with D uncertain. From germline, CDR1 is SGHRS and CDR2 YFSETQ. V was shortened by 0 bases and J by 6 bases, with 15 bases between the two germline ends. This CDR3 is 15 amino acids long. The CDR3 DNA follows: TGCGCCAGCAGCTTGGAGGCAGGCCGTCTCTCTGAAGCTTTCTTT. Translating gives CASSLEAGRLSEAFF.

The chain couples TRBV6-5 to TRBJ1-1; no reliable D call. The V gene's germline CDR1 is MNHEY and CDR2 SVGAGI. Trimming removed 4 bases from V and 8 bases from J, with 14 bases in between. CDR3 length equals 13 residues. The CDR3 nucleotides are TGTGCCAGCAGTTCCCCCACACGGGTGGAAGCTTTCTTT. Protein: CASSSPTRVEAFF.

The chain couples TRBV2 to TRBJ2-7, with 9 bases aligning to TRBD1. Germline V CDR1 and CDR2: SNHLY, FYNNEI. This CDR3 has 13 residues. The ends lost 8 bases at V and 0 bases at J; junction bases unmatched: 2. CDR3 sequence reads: CASRQGVSYEQYF. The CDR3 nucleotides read TGTGCCAGCCGACAGGGGGTCTCCTACGAGCAGTACTTC.

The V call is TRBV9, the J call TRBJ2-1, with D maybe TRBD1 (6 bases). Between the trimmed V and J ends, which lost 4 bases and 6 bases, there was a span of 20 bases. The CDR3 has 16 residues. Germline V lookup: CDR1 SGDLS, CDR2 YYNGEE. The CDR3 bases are TGTGCCAGCAGCCGCACACCAGGGGTATGGGGCAATGAGCAGTTCTTC. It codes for CASSRTPGVWGNEQFF.

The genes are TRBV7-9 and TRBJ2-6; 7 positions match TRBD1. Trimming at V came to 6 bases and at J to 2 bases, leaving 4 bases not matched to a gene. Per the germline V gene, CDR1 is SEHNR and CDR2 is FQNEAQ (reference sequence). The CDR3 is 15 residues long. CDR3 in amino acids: CASRPDRAGANVLTF. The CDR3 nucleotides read TGTGCCAGCAGACCCGACAGGGCTGGGGCCAACGTCCTGACTTTC.